The present T cell receptor (beta chain) was sequenced within a study of early T cells in non-severe SARS-CoV-2 infection. As for the study in general: Unpaired chains resulted from sequencing bulk RNA of unsorted whole blood.

Individual cDNA molecules were tagged with unique molecular identifiers. TCRdb fed the 5' RACE reads into MiXCR, producing one record per CDR3 protein. The sample yields around 77,000 distinct CDR3 sequences, 13% to 15% seen once. CDR1 and CDR2 (germline): SEHNR, FQNEAQ (reference sequence). Deletions cut 1 base from V and 7 bases from J, with 11 bases between. The CDR3 length is 14 residues. The study, taken as a whole, reports: Anti-spike CD8 responses were favored by VDJdb matching, which missed private and CD4 specificities.

The table lists this clonotype with a few counts. Its target is not known. This TCR derives from an adult who was a healthcare worker with PCR-confirmed SARS-CoV-2 infection or an uninfected control (not recorded which). The chain has TRBV7-9 and TRBJ2-4; no firm D call. Sample: whole blood, taken at baseline. Here the CDR3 reads CASSLESGWNIQYF. For the CDR3, the DNA is TGTGCCAGCAGCTTAGAATCGGGTTGGAACATTCAGTACTTC.